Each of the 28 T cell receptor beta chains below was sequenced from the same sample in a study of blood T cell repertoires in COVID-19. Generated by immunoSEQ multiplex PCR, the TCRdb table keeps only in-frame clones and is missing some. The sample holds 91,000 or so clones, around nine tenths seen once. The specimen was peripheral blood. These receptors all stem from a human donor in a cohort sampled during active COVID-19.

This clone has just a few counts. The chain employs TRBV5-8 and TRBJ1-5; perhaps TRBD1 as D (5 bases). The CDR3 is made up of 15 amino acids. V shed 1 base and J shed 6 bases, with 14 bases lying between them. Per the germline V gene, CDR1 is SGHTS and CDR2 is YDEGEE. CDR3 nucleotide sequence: TGTGCCAGCAGCTTGCTAACTGTGGGGCCTCAGCCCCAGCATTTT. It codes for CASSLLTVGPQPQHF.

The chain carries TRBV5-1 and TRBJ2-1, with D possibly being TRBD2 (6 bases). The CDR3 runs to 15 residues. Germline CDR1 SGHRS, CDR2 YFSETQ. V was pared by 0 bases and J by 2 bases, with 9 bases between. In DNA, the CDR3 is TGCGCCAGCAGCTTGGACGGGGGAGCCTACAATGAGCAGTTCTTC. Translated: CASSLDGGAYNEQFF.

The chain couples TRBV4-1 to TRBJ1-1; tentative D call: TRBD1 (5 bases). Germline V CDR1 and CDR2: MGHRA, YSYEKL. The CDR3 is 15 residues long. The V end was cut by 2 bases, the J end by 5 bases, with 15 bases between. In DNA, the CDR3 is TGCGCCAGCAGCCAAATTAAGACAGTCAAGACTGAAGCTTTCTTT. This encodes CASSQIKTVKTEAFF.

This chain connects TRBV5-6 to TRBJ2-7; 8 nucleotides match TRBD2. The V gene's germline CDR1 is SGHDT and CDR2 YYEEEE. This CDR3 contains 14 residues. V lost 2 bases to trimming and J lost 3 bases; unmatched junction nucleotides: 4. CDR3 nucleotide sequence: TGTGCCAGCAGCTTCTCCGGGACTAGCTACGAGCAGTACTTC. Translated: CASSFSGTSYEQYF.

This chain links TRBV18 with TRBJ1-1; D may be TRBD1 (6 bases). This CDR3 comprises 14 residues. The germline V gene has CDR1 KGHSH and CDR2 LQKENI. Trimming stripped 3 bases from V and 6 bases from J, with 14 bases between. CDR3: CASSPGPGDPEAFF. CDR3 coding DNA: TGTGCCAGCTCACCCGGGCCAGGGGATCCTGAAGCTTTCTTT.

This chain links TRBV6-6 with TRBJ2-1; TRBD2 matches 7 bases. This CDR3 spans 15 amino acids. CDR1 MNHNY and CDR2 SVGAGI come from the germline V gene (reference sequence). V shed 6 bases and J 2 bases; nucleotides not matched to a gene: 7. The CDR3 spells CASRQAGLAYNEQFF. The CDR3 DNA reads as TGTGCCAGCAGGCAAGCGGGACTGGCCTACAATGAGCAGTTCTTC.

CDR3 region: CASSYSDRVEGYTF. In DNA, the CDR3 is TGTGCCAGCAGTTATTCCGACAGGGTAGAAGGCTACACCTTC. The J gene is TRBJ1-2, the V gene TRBV6-6, with 7 bases aligning to TRBD1. Germline V gene data show CDR1 as MNHNY and CDR2 as SVGAGI (reference sequence). The CDR3 covers 14 residues. Losses at the gene ends were 3 bases for V and 8 bases for J; bases not matched to a gene: 9.

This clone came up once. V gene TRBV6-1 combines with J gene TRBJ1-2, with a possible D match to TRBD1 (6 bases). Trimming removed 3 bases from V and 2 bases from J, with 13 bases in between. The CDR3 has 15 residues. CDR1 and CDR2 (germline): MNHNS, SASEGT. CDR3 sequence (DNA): TGTGCCAGCAGTGAGCCTCGAACAGGGAACTATGGCTACACCTTC. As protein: CASSEPRTGNYGYTF.

In nucleotides, the CDR3 is TGTGCCAGCAGCTTAGAAGGACAGGGACGATGGCAGCCCCAGCATTTT. Its protein is CASSLEGQGRWQPQHF. The chain couples TRBV7-9 to TRBJ1-5; TRBD1 agrees at 8 bases. The germline gives CDR1 SEHNR, CDR2 FQNEAQ (reference sequence). The CDR3 sequence is 16 residues long. The junction had 9 bases not matched to a gene; V was cut back by 1 base and J by 7 bases. Full variable domain (remainder filled in from reference TRBV7-9 and TRBJ1-5): DTGVSQNPRHKITKRGQNVTFRCDPISEHNRLYWYRQTLGQGPEFLTYFQNEAQLEKSRLLSDRFSAERPKGSFSTLEIQRTEQGDSAMYLCASSLEGQGRWQPQHFGDGTRLSIL.

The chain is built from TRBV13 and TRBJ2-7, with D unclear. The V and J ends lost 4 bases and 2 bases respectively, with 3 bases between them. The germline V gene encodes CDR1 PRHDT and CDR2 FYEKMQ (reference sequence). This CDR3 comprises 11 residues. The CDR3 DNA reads TGTGCCAGCAGCTCAACCTACGAGCAGTACTTC. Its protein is CASSSTYEQYF.

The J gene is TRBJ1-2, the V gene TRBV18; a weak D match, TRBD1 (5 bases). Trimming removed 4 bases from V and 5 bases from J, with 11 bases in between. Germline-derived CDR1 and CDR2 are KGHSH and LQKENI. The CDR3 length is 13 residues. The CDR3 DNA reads TGTGCCAGCTCACTGGGACTGGAGTATGGCTACACCTTC. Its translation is CASSLGLEYGYTF. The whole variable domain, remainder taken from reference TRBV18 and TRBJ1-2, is NAGVMQNPRHLVRRRGQEARLRCSPMKGHSHVYWYRQLPEEGLKFMVYLQKENIIDESGMPKERFSAEFPKEGPSILRIQQVVRGDSAAYFCASSLGLEYGYTFGSGTRLTVV.

CDR3 loop: CASSLGTTRGYNEQFF. The CDR3 nucleotides are TGTGCCAGCAGCTTAGGGACTACGAGGGGCTACAATGAGCAGTTCTTC. J is TRBJ2-1 and V is TRBV7-6, with a possible D match to TRBD2 (6 bases). This CDR3 comprises 16 residues. The V end lost 1 base, the J end lost 3 bases, and 13 bases lay between the germline ends. From germline, CDR1 is SGHVS and CDR2 FNYEAQ.

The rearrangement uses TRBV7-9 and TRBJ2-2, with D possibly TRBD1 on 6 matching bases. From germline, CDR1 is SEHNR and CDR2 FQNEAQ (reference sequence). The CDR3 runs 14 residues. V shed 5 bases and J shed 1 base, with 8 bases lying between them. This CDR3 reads CASSMGQNTGELFF. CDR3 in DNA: TGTGCCAGCAGCATGGGACAGAACACCGGGGAGCTGTTTTTT.

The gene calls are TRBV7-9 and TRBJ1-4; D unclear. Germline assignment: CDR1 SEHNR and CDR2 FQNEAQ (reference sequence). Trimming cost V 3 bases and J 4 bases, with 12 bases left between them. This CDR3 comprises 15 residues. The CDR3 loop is CASSLVGGSNEKLFF. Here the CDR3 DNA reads TGTGCCAGCAGCTTGGTCGGAGGAAGTAATGAAAAACTGTTTTTT.

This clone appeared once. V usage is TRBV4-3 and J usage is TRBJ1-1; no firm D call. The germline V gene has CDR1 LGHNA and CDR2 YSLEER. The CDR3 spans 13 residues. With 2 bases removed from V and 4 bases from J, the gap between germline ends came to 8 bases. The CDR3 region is CASSQLRGTEAFF. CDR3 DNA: TGCGCCAGCAGCCAACTCCGGGGCACTGAAGCTTTCTTT.

The CDR3 nucleotides are TGTGCTAGTGGTTTGGCAAATAGCGGGGGGGCCCAGGAGCAGTTCTTC. It yields the protein CASGLANSGGAQEQFF. The chain uses TRBV12-5 and TRBJ2-1, with 11 bases aligning to TRBD2. This CDR3 is built from 16 residues. Trimming at V came to 1 base and at J to 10 bases, leaving 9 bases not matched to a gene. The germline gives CDR1 LGHNT, CDR2 FRNRAP.

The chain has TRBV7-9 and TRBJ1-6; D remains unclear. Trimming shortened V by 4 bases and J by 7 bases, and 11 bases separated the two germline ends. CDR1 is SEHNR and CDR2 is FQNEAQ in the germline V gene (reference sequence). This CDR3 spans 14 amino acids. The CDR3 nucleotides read TGTGCCAGCAGCTCCCCAGCGAGGAATTCACCCCTCCACTTT. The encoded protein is CASSSPARNSPLHF.

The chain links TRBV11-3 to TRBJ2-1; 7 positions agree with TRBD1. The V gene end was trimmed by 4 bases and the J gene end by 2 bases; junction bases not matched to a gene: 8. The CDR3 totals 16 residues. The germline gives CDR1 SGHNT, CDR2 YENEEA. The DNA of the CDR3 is TGTGCCAGCAGCTCAGGGACAGTAGGAACCTACAATGAGCAGTTCTTC. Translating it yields CASSSGTVGTYNEQFF.

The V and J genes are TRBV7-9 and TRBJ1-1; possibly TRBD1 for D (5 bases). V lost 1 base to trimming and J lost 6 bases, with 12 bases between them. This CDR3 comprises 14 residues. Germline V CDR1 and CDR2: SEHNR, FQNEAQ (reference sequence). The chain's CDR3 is CASSLVPTEPEAFF. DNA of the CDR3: TGTGCCAGCAGCTTAGTCCCGACAGAACCTGAAGCTTTCTTT.

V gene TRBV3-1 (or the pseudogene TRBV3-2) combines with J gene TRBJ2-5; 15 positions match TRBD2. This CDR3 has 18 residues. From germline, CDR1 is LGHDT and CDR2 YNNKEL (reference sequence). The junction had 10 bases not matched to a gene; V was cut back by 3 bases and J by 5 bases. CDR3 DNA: TGTGCCAGCAGCCAGTTTCCACCCGGGACTAGCGGGGGGGAGACCCAGTACTTC. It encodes CASSQFPPGTSGGETQYF.

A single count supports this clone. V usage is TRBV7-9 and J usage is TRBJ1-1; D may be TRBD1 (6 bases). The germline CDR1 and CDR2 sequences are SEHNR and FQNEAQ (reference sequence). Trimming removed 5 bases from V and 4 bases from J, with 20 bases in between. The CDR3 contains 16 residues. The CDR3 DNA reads TGTGCCAGCAGCCACCTCCGGGACAAGAGAGGCACTGAAGCTTTCTTT. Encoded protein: CASSHLRDKRGTEAFF. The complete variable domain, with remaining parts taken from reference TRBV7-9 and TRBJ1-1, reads DTGVSQNPRHKITKRGQNVTFRCDPISEHNRLYWYRQTLGQGPEFLTYFQNEAQLEKSRLLSDRFSAERPKGSFSTLEIQRTEQGDSAMYLCASSHLRDKRGTEAFFGQGTRLTVV.

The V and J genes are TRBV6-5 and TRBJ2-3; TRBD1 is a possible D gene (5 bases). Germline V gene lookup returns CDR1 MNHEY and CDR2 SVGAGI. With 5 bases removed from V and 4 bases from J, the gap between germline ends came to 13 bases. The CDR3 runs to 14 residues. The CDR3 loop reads CASSQGSAADTQYF. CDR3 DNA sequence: TGTGCCAGCAGTCAGGGCAGCGCGGCAGATACGCAGTATTTT.

The CDR3 DNA is TGTGCCAGCAGGGTCTTAGCGGGAGGGAGGGATACGCAGTATTTT. As protein: CASRVLAGGRDTQYF. J is TRBJ2-3 and V is TRBV27; TRBD2 aligns across 11 bases. The CDR3 contains 15 residues. Germline V gene sequence: CDR1 MNHEY, CDR2 SMNVEV (reference sequence). V dropped 6 bases and J dropped 6; count of bases not matched to a gene: 8.

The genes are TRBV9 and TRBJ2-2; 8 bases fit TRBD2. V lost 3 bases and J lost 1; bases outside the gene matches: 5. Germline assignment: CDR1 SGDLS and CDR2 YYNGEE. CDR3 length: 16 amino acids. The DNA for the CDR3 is TGTGCCAGCAGCGCTATAGCGGGGAGGAACACCGGGGAGCTGTTTTTT. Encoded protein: CASSAIAGRNTGELFF.

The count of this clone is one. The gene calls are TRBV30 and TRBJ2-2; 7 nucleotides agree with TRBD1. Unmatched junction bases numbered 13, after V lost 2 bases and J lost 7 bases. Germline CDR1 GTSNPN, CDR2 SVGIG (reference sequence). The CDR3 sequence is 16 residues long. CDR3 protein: CAWSLPGKQGVGELFF. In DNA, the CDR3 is TGTGCCTGGAGTCTCCCCGGGAAGCAGGGGGTCGGGGAGCTGTTTTTT.

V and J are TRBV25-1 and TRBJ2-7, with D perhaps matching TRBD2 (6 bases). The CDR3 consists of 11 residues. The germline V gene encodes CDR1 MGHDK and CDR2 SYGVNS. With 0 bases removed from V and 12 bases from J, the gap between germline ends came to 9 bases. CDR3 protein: CASSEYRGMYF. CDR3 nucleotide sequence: TGTGCCAGCAGTGAATATCGGGGGATGTACTTC.

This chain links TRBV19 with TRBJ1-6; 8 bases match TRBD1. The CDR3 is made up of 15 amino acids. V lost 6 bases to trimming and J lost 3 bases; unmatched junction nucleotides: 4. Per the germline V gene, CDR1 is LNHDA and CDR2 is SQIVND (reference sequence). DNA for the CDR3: TGTGCCAGTAGCGAAGGGACAGGCTATAATTCACCCCTCCACTTT. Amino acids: CASSEGTGYNSPLHF.

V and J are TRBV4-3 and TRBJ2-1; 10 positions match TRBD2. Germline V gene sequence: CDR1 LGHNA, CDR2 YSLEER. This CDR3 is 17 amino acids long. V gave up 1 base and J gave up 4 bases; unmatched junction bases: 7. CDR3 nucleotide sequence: TGCGCCAGCAGCCAAGTCTTGGGGACTAGCGCATACAATGAGCAGTTCTTC. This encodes CASSQVLGTSAYNEQFF.